This T cell receptor (beta chain) was recorded in a study of blood T cells in healthy people across ages. V lost 6 bases, J lost 5 bases, and 6 bases stayed unmatched. The germline V gene encodes CDR1 MDHEN and CDR2 SYDVKM. The CDR3 runs 17 residues. Through a sample-barcoded 5' primer and a J-beta primer mix, a second PCR was run for roughly 6 to 12 cycles. MiXCR was run by TCRdb on the 5' RACE reads, yielding one entry per CDR3 protein. The data show 720,000 or so distinct CDR3 sequences, with 40% to 50% seen just once and around 32% held by the top ten. The sequence was obtained from a man older than 75 in good health. The sequenced material came from blood. V gene TRBV28 combines with J gene TRBJ2-2, with 16 bases fitting TRBD2. CDR3 loop: CASSGGLAGGPTGELFF. As DNA, the CDR3 is TGTGCCAGCAGCGGGGGACTAGCGGGAGGGCCGACCGGGGAGCTGTTTTTT. Variable domain in full (rest from reference TRBV28 and TRBJ2-2): DVKVTQSSRYLVKRTGEKVFLECVQDMDHENMFWYRQDPGLGLRLIYFSYDVKMKEKGDIPEGYSVSREKKERFSLILESASTNQTSMYLCASSGGLAGGPTGELFFGEGSRLTVL.